The 30 T cell receptor beta chains below all came from one sample that was sequenced in a study of Tregs in tolerant kidney transplant recipients. The table came from immunoSEQ multiplex PCR; TCRdb's copy has only in-frame clones and leaves some out. The sample holds tens of thousands of clones; 84% are singletons and the top ten take more than 4%. Input material: CD4+ T cells from blood. The source of these receptors is a human donor in good health.

The CDR3 DNA reads as TGTGCCAGCAGCTTAGGGGGAGGCCTCTCCTACAATGAGCAGTTCTTC. It codes for CASSLGGGLSYNEQFF. The V gene is TRBV7-2, the J gene TRBJ2-1, with a weak D call TRBD2 (6 bases). Between the trimmed V and J ends, which lost 1 base and 0 bases, there was a span of 10 bases. The CDR3 covers 16 residues. CDR1 and CDR2 from the germline V gene are SGHTA and FQGNSA.

This chain uses TRBV14 with TRBJ1-1, with D uncertain. Trimming removed 0 bases from V and 1 base from J, with 9 bases in between. Germline V CDR1 and CDR2: SGHDN, FVKESK. The CDR3 has 15 residues. The CDR3 nucleotides are TGTGCCAGCAGCCAAGAAGGCCAGACGAACACTGAAGCTTTCTTT. Translating gives CASSQEGQTNTEAFF. The full variable domain, in which reference TRBV14 and TRBJ1-1 provide the parts outside the CDR3, is EAGVTQFPSHSVIEKGQTVTLRCDPISGHDNLYWYRRVMGKEIKFLLHFVKESKQDESGMPNNRFLAERTGGTYSTLKVQPAELEDSGVYFCASSQEGQTNTEAFFGQGTRLTVV.

This rearrangement joins TRBV9 to TRBJ1-1; the D gene is possibly TRBD1 (5 bases). V was shortened by 0 bases and J by 7 bases, with 10 bases between the two germline ends. The CDR3 totals 13 residues. The germline CDR1 and CDR2 sequences are SGDLS and YYNGEE. CDR3 region: CASSVVSGGEAFF. In nucleotides, the CDR3 is TGTGCCAGCAGCGTAGTATCCGGGGGTGAAGCTTTCTTT.

In this sample, this clone turned up a few times. At the DNA level, this CDR3 is encoded by other sequences in the same sample as well. CDR3 DNA sequence: TGTGCCAGCAGCCAACAGGGCCAGCGACAAGAGACCCAGTACTTC. This gives the protein CASSQQGQRQETQYF. The chain has TRBV14 and TRBJ2-5, with TRBD1 as a possible D gene (5 bases). The germline CDR1 and CDR2 sequences are SGHDN and FVKESK. This CDR3 has 15 amino acids. Between the trimmed V and J ends, which lost 2 bases and 2 bases, there was a span of 12 bases.

The CDR3 loop is CASSQVLGLGEQFF. CDR3 nucleotides: TGCGCCAGCAGCCAAGTATTGGGGCTCGGTGAGCAGTTCTTC. This sequence joins TRBV4-3 and TRBJ2-1, with D perhaps TRBD1 (5 bases). The V gene lost 1 base and the J gene lost 9 bases, with 13 bases spanning the gap. Per germline, CDR1 LGHNA and CDR2 YSLEER. This CDR3 has 14 residues.

This chain joins TRBV12-1 and TRBJ2-6; the table names TRBD2, a call not compared with the DNA. TRBV12-1 constitutes a pseudogene. CDR3 size: 16 residues. CDR3 DNA: TGTGCCAGCCCGACGGGAGCCGAAACTGGGGCCAACGTCCTGACTTTC. This translates into CASPTGAETGANVLTF.

This clone was observed once. The J gene is TRBJ2-7, the V gene TRBV6-5; D gene ambiguous. Germline V gene lookup returns CDR1 MNHEY and CDR2 SVGAGI. Trimming pared 2 bases from V and 5 bases from J, leaving 7 bases between. The CDR3 consists of 12 residues. CDR3 protein: CASSYALHEQYF. The DNA for the CDR3 is TGTGCCAGCAGTTACGCGCTACACGAGCAGTACTTC.

This clone has only a few counts. The V and J genes are TRBV9 and TRBJ2-1, with 10 bases that match TRBD2. Germline CDR1 reads SGDLS; CDR2 reads YYNGEE. This CDR3 is 16 amino acids long. Trimming at V came to 0 bases and at J to 7 bases, leaving 7 bases not matched to a gene. The CDR3 loop is CASSVDGRAGGNEQFF. CDR3 nucleotides: TGTGCCAGCAGCGTAGATGGTCGAGCGGGAGGGAATGAGCAGTTCTTC.

The genes are TRBV10-3 and TRBJ2-3, with D possibly TRBD2 on 6 matching bases. Trimming shortened V by 8 bases and J by 2 bases, and 20 bases separated the two germline ends. Germline assignment: CDR1 ENHRY and CDR2 SYGVKD. The CDR3 covers 16 residues. CDR3 loop: CAIGRTRGMVTDTQYF. DNA of the CDR3: TGTGCCATCGGGAGGACCAGAGGCATGGTCACAGATACGCAGTATTTT.

The chain's CDR3 is CASTRGASYEQYF. Here the CDR3 DNA reads TGTGCCAGCACCCGGGGGGCCTCCTACGAGCAGTACTTC. This chain uses TRBV6-6 with TRBJ2-7; tentative D call: TRBD2 (7 bases). Trimming shortened V by 7 bases and J by 0 bases, and 10 bases separated the two germline ends. This CDR3 is 13 amino acids long. Germline-derived CDR1 and CDR2 are MNHNY and SVGAGI (reference sequence).

The chain uses TRBV15 and TRBJ2-3, with a possible D match to TRBD1 (7 bases). Germline lookup yields CDR1 LNHNV and CDR2 YYDKDF (reference sequence). Deletions cut 1 base from V and 1 base from J, with 9 bases between. This CDR3 spans 15 amino acids. In nucleotides, the CDR3 is TGTGCCACCAGCAGAGCCAGGGGGGGCACAGATACGCAGTATTTT. It translates to CATSRARGGTDTQYF.

The V and J genes are TRBV6-5 and TRBJ2-7; D is possibly TRBD2 (7 bases). V dropped 3 bases and J dropped 3 bases, with 18 bases sitting between them. Germline-derived CDR1 and CDR2 are MNHEY and SVGAGI. There are 16 residues in the CDR3. CDR3 DNA sequence: TGTGCCAGCAGTTATACAGGGACGGGGAGGGACTACGAGCAGTACTTC. Protein sequence: CASSYTGTGRDYEQYF.

V usage is TRBV6-5 and J usage is TRBJ2-7; D call uncertain. The CDR3 length is 13 residues. V lost 6 bases and J lost 2, with 11 bases in between. Germline V lookup: CDR1 MNHEY, CDR2 SVGAGI. The DNA of the CDR3 is TGTGCCAGCAGGGAACCGTCAGCCTACGAGCAGTACTTC. Its translation: CASREPSAYEQYF.

The rearrangement joins TRBV11-3 to TRBJ2-2; 9 bases are a match to TRBD2. Germline V gives CDR1 SGHNT, CDR2 YENEEA. The CDR3 contains 16 residues. J was trimmed by 1 base and V by 4 bases; bases with no gene match: 4. The DNA of the CDR3 is TGTGCCAGCAGCTCCTATAGCGGGGGGAACACCGGGGAGCTGTTTTTT. The encoded protein is CASSSYSGGNTGELFF.

This clone was counted once. V and J are TRBV5-6 and TRBJ2-2, with D perhaps being TRBD1 or TRBD2 (5 bases each). Trimming left V 2 bases short and J 1 base short, with 18 bases between. The CDR3 is made up of 18 amino acids. Looked up from germline, CDR1 is SGHDT and CDR2 is YYEEEE. CDR3 sequence reads: CASSLGPPGPKNTGELFF. Here the CDR3 DNA reads TGTGCCAGCAGCTTAGGCCCCCCGGGACCGAAGAACACCGGGGAGCTGTTTTTT.

The chain couples TRBV15 to TRBJ2-7; D gene ambiguous. Trimming left V 6 bases short and J 5 bases short, with 20 bases between. The CDR3 extends over 15 amino acids. CDR1 LNHNV and CDR2 YYDKDF come from the germline V gene (reference sequence). The CDR3 region has the DNA TGTGCCACCAGTAGTTTCCGGGTTAGTCTCCACGAGCAGTACTTC. It yields the protein CATSSFRVSLHEQYF.

The chain recombines TRBV11-3 with TRBJ1-2; D gene ambiguous. Per germline, CDR1 SGHNT and CDR2 YENEEA. V was clipped by 1 base and J by 1 base, with 7 bases between them. CDR3 size: 14 residues. The CDR3 DNA is TGTGCCAGCAGCTTAGTTAGCATTAACTATGGCTACACCTTC. Protein product: CASSLVSINYGYTF.

Remarks on this clone: One end of the junction is discordant with germline, which a read error may explain. V usage is TRBV7-2 and J usage is TRBJ1-5, with D tentatively TRBD1 (5 bases). CDR3 length: 15 amino acids. Germline values: CDR1 SGHTA, CDR2 FQGNSA. The CDR3 region is CATSLWVAGDQPQHF. CDR3 DNA sequence: TGTGCCACCAGCTTATGGGTGGCGGGGGATCAGCCCCAGCATTTT.

The chain uses TRBV2 and TRBJ1-5; tentative D call: TRBD1 (5 bases). This CDR3 is 15 amino acids long. Trimming shortened V by 1 base and J by 5 bases, and 12 bases separated the two germline ends. Germline assignment: CDR1 SNHLY and CDR2 FYNNEI. DNA of the CDR3: TGTGCCAGCAGTGAAGGGGCAGGGAGCTATCAGCCCCAGCATTTT. Translated: CASSEGAGSYQPQHF. The variable domain in full, with the rest retrieved from reference TRBV2 and TRBJ1-5, is EPEVTQTPSHQVTQMGQEVILRCVPISNHLYFYWYRQILGQKVEFLVSFYNNEISEKSEIFDDQFSVERPDGSNFTLKIRSTKLEDSAMYFCASSEGAGSYQPQHFGDGTRLSIL.

This clone was counted between two and nine times. This rearrangement joins TRBV19 to TRBJ2-3; 7 nucleotides agree with TRBD1. The CDR3 is 15 amino acids. V shed 11 bases and J 7 bases; nucleotides not matched to a gene: 18. Per the germline V gene, CDR1 is LNHDA and CDR2 is SQIVND (reference sequence). The CDR3 loop reads CAAGGVTGAWNTQYF. The CDR3 DNA sequence: TGTGCCGCAGGGGGTGTGACTGGCGCATGGAATACGCAGTATTTT.

The J gene is TRBJ2-1, the V gene TRBV7-2, with 8 bases aligning to TRBD2. The CDR3 covers 15 residues. The V segment lost 7 bases and the J segment 3 bases; nucleotides outside the gene matches: 8. The germline V gene has CDR1 SGHTA and CDR2 FQGNSA. DNA of the CDR3: TGTGCCAGCACCGGACCCCGGGGGGGCTACAATGAGCAGTTCTTC. Its protein product is CASTGPRGGYNEQFF.

The chain employs TRBV5-5 and TRBJ1-1, with 7 bases that match TRBD1. Germline V CDR1 and CDR2: SGHKS, YYEKEE (reference sequence). CDR3 length equals 12 residues. The junction had 7 bases not matched to a gene; V was cut back by 4 bases and J by 10 bases. The CDR3: CASSPQGLVAFF. CDR3 nucleotides: TGTGCCAGCAGCCCACAGGGGCTGGTAGCTTTCTTT.

The genes are TRBV5-6 and TRBJ2-7; D uncertain. The CDR3 covers 14 residues. Deletions cut 4 bases from V and 6 bases from J, with 17 bases between. Germline loops: CDR1 SGHDT, CDR2 YYEEEE. In DNA, the CDR3 is TGTGCCAGCAGCCAAGACCCGCTGGTCGGCGAGCAGTACTTC. Its translation: CASSQDPLVGEQYF. Filled out from reference TRBV5-6 and TRBJ2-7, the complete variable domain reads DAGVTQSPTHLIKTRGQQVTLRCSPKSGHDTVSWYQQALGQGPQFIFQYYEEEERQRGNFPDRFSGHQFPNYSSELNVNALLLGDSALYLCASSQDPLVGEQYFGPGTRLTVT.

The chain links TRBV29-1 to TRBJ1-1; perhaps TRBD1 as D (5 bases). CDR1 is SQVTM and CDR2 is ANQGSEA in the germline V gene. V dropped 7 bases and J dropped 0 bases, with 15 bases sitting between them. There are 14 residues in the CDR3. This chain's CDR3 is CSAGVWGMNTEAFF. As DNA, the CDR3 is TGCAGCGCTGGAGTTTGGGGCATGAACACTGAAGCTTTCTTT.

V usage is TRBV28 and J usage is TRBJ1-2; D is uncertain. The V end was cut by 1 base, the J end by 3 bases, with 6 bases between. The V gene's germline CDR1 is MDHEN and CDR2 SYDVKM. CDR3 length: 13 amino acids. CDR3 residues: CASSLSRYYGYTF. CDR3 nucleotide sequence: TGTGCCAGCAGTTTATCCAGATACTATGGCTACACCTTC.

The chain combines TRBV5-1 with TRBJ2-7; D is unresolved. The germline CDR1 and CDR2 sequences are SGHRS and YFSETQ. The germline V and J ends were trimmed by 0 bases and 3 bases, with 7 bases remaining between them. The CDR3 runs to 13 residues. The CDR3 DNA reads TGCGCCAGCAGCTTGGCCTTGGGCTACGAGCAGTACTTC. Residues: CASSLALGYEQYF.

The V and J genes are TRBV5-4 and TRBJ2-7, with TRBD2 matching 11 bases. The CDR3 runs to 16 residues. Germline V gene lookup returns CDR1 SGHNT and CDR2 YYREEE (reference sequence). With 1 base clipped from V and 4 bases from J, the junction kept 7 bases outside the gene matches. The CDR3: CASSLRSGRAGYEQYF. DNA for the CDR3: TGTGCCAGCAGCTTGCGTAGCGGGAGGGCCGGATACGAGCAGTACTTC.

This clone has a single count. The chain is built from TRBV15 and TRBJ1-1; D may be TRBD1 (5 bases). The germline V gene encodes CDR1 LNHNV and CDR2 YYDKDF (reference sequence). V was pared by 4 bases and J by 10 bases, with 16 bases between. The CDR3 spans 13 residues. The CDR3 region is CATSTGGGRAAFF. In DNA, the CDR3 is TGTGCCACCAGCACCGGCGGGGGTCGAGCAGCTTTCTTT.

This clone has just a few counts. This chain joins TRBV6-1 and TRBJ1-1; D is unresolved. This CDR3 spans 14 amino acids. The V end lost 2 bases, the J end lost 10 bases, and 17 bases lay between the germline ends. Germline CDR1 MNHNS, CDR2 SASEGT. The CDR3 sequence: CASSELRLELGAFF. As DNA, the CDR3 is TGTGCCAGCAGTGAACTCCGATTGGAGCTTGGAGCTTTCTTT.

The rearrangement joins TRBV5-4 to TRBJ2-3; TRBD1 matches 9 bases. The V segment lost 0 bases and the J segment 1 base; nucleotides outside the gene matches: 0. CDR1 is SGHNT and CDR2 is YYREEE in the germline V gene (reference sequence). The CDR3 is 15 residues long. CDR3: CASSLGQGGTDTQYF. The CDR3 bases are TGTGCCAGCAGCTTGGGACAGGGGGGCACAGATACGCAGTATTTT.